One sample yielded the 32 T cell receptor beta chains listed below, sequenced in a study of shared clonotypes between healthy human individuals. Sequenced by immunoSEQ multiplex PCR; TCRdb stores in-frame clones only, minus some. Of 2 million to 2.5 million clones in the sample, 93% were seen once. The sequenced sample consisted of naive CD4+ T cells from PBMCs. Subset given: CD45RA+ positively selected. The receptors stem from a man between 18 and 35 years old in good health. Some clones in this sample may be carry-over from other donors' samples.

This chain uses TRBV30 with TRBJ1-4; tentative D call: TRBD1 (6 bases). The germline CDR1 and CDR2 sequences are GTSNPN and SVGIG (reference sequence). This CDR3 region has 15 residues. The germline V and J ends were trimmed by 2 bases and 0 bases, with 10 bases remaining between them. Here the CDR3 DNA reads TGTGCCTGGAGTCGGGGGCAAGCAACTAATGAAAAACTGTTTTTT. Encoded protein: CAWSRGQATNEKLFF.

The chain is built from TRBV28 and TRBJ1-5; D unclear. The germline CDR1 and CDR2 sequences are MDHEN and SYDVKM. Trimming stripped 3 bases from V and 3 bases from J, with 9 bases between. The CDR3 runs 14 residues. The CDR3, as DNA: TGTGCCAGCAGTTTTACTGCTTACAATCAGCCCCAGCATTTT. It is translated as CASSFTAYNQPQHF.

This chain uses TRBV4-2 with TRBJ2-4; D might be TRBD1 (6 bases). The germline V and J ends were trimmed by 0 bases and 2 bases, with 8 bases remaining between them. Germline CDR1 and CDR2: LGHNA and YNFKEQ. The CDR3 spans 15 residues. In nucleotides, the CDR3 is TGTGCCAGCAGCCAAGAACAGGGAACCAAAAACATTCAGTACTTC. This translates into CASSQEQGTKNIQYF.

The V and J genes are TRBV5-4 and TRBJ2-4, with D possibly being TRBD2 (6 bases). V dropped 0 bases and J dropped 0 bases, with 13 bases sitting between them. Per germline, CDR1 SGHNT and CDR2 YYREEE (reference sequence). The CDR3 totals 17 residues. The CDR3: CASSLDTGVLAKNIQYF. As DNA, the CDR3 is TGTGCCAGCAGCTTGGATACGGGGGTTTTAGCCAAAAACATTCAGTACTTC.

The V call is TRBV28, the J call TRBJ1-3; D is ambiguous. The CDR3 contains 12 residues. Per germline, CDR1 MDHEN and CDR2 SYDVKM. The V gene lost 3 bases and the J gene lost 2 bases, with 2 bases spanning the gap. The CDR3 coding sequence is TGTGCCAGCAGTTTCACTGGAAACACCATATATTTT. This gives the protein CASSFTGNTIYF.

The J gene is TRBJ2-7, the V gene TRBV5-1, with 9 bases identical to TRBD2. This CDR3 contains 19 residues. The V gene's germline CDR1 is SGHRS and CDR2 YFSETQ. Trimming removed 3 bases from V and 7 bases from J; junction bases left unmatched: 23. CDR3 amino acids: CASSSWETKLAGALWEQYF. Written as DNA, the CDR3 is TGCGCCAGCAGCTCCTGGGAGACCAAATTAGCGGGAGCTTTGTGGGAGCAGTACTTC.

The gene calls are TRBV18 and TRBJ1-1; TRBD1 aligns across 10 bases. This CDR3 region has 14 residues. Unmatched junction bases numbered 4, after V lost 6 bases and J lost 3 bases. Germline V gene sequence: CDR1 KGHSH, CDR2 LQKENI. CDR3 nucleotide sequence: TGTGCCAGCTCGCTTGGACAGGGGGACACTGAAGCTTTCTTT. Amino acids: CASSLGQGDTEAFF.

The chain links TRBV25-1 to TRBJ2-7; 8 bases are shared with TRBD2. CDR3 size: 13 residues. Unmatched junction bases numbered 7, after V lost 8 bases and J lost 4 bases. Germline V CDR1 and CDR2: MGHDK, SYGVNS. CDR3 in DNA: TGTGCCAGCTCAGCGGGAGCATTGTACGAGCAGTACTTC. Its protein product is CASSAGALYEQYF.

The chain uses TRBV2 and TRBJ2-5; D is unclear. Trimming took 7 bases from V and 6 from J, leaving 15 bases between them. This CDR3 spans 13 amino acids. CDR1 is SNHLY and CDR2 is FYNNEI in the germline V gene. CDR3 region: CASTWFGEQTQYF. DNA for the CDR3: TGTGCCAGCACCTGGTTCGGCGAACAGACCCAGTACTTC. Variable domain in full (rest from reference TRBV2 and TRBJ2-5): EPEVTQTPSHQVTQMGQEVILRCVPISNHLYFYWYRQILGQKVEFLVSFYNNEISEKSEIFDDQFSVERPDGSNFTLKIRSTKLEDSAMYFCASTWFGEQTQYFGPGTRLLVL.

The J gene is TRBJ1-2, the V gene TRBV5-1, with 12 bases fitting TRBD1. In germline, CDR1 is SGHRS, CDR2 YFSETQ. This CDR3 contains 17 residues. Trimming removed 4 bases from V and 2 bases from J; junction bases left unmatched: 9. The CDR3 coding sequence is TGCGCCAGCAGCCCCGGGACAGGGGGCGGCAAGAACTATGGCTACACCTTC. This gives the protein CASSPGTGGGKNYGYTF.

The chain joins TRBV5-4 to TRBJ1-2, with 8 bases identical to TRBD1. Germline V gene sequence: CDR1 SGHNT, CDR2 YYREEE (reference sequence). The CDR3 sequence is 15 residues long. The ends lost 4 bases at V and 3 bases at J; junction bases unmatched: 8. DNA for the CDR3: TGTGCCAGCAGCGATCCTCAGGGGGCTGACTATGGCTACACCTTC. Amino acid sequence: CASSDPQGADYGYTF.

The V call is TRBV7-3, the J call TRBJ2-2; 13 positions match TRBD2. With V trimmed by 1 base and J by 1 base, 0 bases remained unmatched. The CDR3 sequence is 17 residues long. The V gene's germline CDR1 is SGHTA and CDR2 FQGTGA. The CDR3: CASSLRTSGRNTGELFF. In nucleotides, the CDR3 is TGTGCCAGCAGCTTAAGGACTAGCGGGAGGAACACCGGGGAGCTGTTTTTT.

This clone was seen only once. V usage is TRBV7-2 and J usage is TRBJ2-5; D may be TRBD2 (6 bases). The germline V gene has CDR1 SGHTA and CDR2 FQGNSA. V was pared by 0 bases and J by 1 base, with 12 bases between. CDR3 length: 16 residues. CDR3 in amino acids: CASSLAGTEGQETQYF. In nucleotides, the CDR3 is TGTGCCAGCAGCTTAGCGGGGACGGAGGGCCAAGAGACCCAGTACTTC.

The chain links TRBV6-1 to TRBJ2-7, with D unclear. CDR1 is MNHNS and CDR2 is SASEGT in the germline V gene. V was trimmed by 0 bases and J by 5 bases, leaving 8 bases between them. CDR3 size: 13 residues. In DNA, the CDR3 is TGTGCCAGCAGTGAAGCCGGTGTCCACGAGCAGTACTTC. It encodes CASSEAGVHEQYF.

Only one count was recorded for this clone. The CDR3 loop is CASSLEVAYEQYF. CDR3 coding DNA: TGTGCCAGCAGTTTAGAAGTGGCCTACGAGCAGTACTTC. V usage is TRBV28 and J usage is TRBJ2-7; D gene unclear. The CDR3 has 13 residues. The germline V gene has CDR1 MDHEN and CDR2 SYDVKM. Trimming removed 2 bases at V and 2 bases at J, with 7 bases between.

The chain uses TRBV5-4 and TRBJ2-3; D is possibly TRBD1 (7 bases). The CDR3 contains 15 residues. Between the trimmed V and J ends, which lost 4 bases and 4 bases, there was a span of 16 bases. CDR1 and CDR2 (germline): SGHNT, YYREEE (reference sequence). CDR3 nucleotides: TGTGCCAGCAGCCAGGGGGGCCCCGACGCAGATACGCAGTATTTT. Its translation: CASSQGGPDADTQYF.

V gene TRBV28 combines with J gene TRBJ2-5; 8 bases are a match to TRBD2. The CDR3 has 17 residues. CDR1 is MDHEN and CDR2 is SYDVKM in the germline V gene. Trimming cost V 5 bases and J 2 bases; bases outside gene matches: 13. The CDR3 here is CASSPEGLAGGQETQYF. CDR3 coding DNA: TGTGCCAGCAGTCCAGAAGGACTAGCCGGGGGACAAGAGACCCAGTACTTC.

The chain carries TRBV9 and TRBJ2-1; no definite D call. Germline CDR1 and CDR2: SGDLS and YYNGEE. V was shortened by 7 bases and J by 2 bases, with 7 bases between the two germline ends. This CDR3 is built from 12 residues. CDR3 residues: CASSRTYNEQFF. CDR3 nucleotide sequence: TGTGCCAGCTCCCGGACCTACAATGAGCAGTTCTTC.

This chain links TRBV7-3 with TRBJ2-1, with 8 bases that match TRBD2. Germline CDR1 SGHTA, CDR2 FQGTGA. With 5 bases clipped from V and 4 bases from J, the junction kept 7 bases outside the gene matches. This CDR3 has 15 residues. CDR3 coding DNA: TGTGCCAGCAGCCCCGGCGCTAGCGGGTACAATGAGCAGTTCTTC. The encoded protein is CASSPGASGYNEQFF.

J is TRBJ2-3 and V is TRBV7-3, with 13 bases lining up with TRBD2. Germline CDR1 and CDR2: SGHTA and FQGTGA. V dropped 5 bases and J dropped 9; count of bases not matched to a gene: 11. The CDR3 length is 16 residues. CDR3 residues: CASSVTSGRPRGTQYF. The CDR3 DNA reads TGTGCCAGCAGCGTGACTAGCGGGAGGCCTAGGGGGACGCAGTATTTT.

About this clone itself: Other DNA sequences in the sample encode the same CDR3. This chain links TRBV5-1 with TRBJ2-7, with D possibly matching TRBD1 (6 bases). V dropped 0 bases and J dropped 3 bases, with 10 bases sitting between them. This CDR3 is 14 amino acids long. Per the germline V gene, CDR1 is SGHRS and CDR2 is YFSETQ. The CDR3 nucleotides are TGCGCCAGCAGCTTGGTGGCAGGGGACTACGAGCAGTACTTC. It codes for CASSLVAGDYEQYF.

To note about this clone: The same CDR3 is also encoded by other DNA sequences in this sample. The V call is TRBV18, the J call TRBJ1-3; 7 positions agree with TRBD1. The V and J ends lost 3 bases and 2 bases, in that order; junction bases with no gene match: 1. CDR1 is KGHSH, CDR2 LQKENI, per germline. This CDR3 contains 14 residues. The CDR3 DNA is TGTGCCAGCTCACCTGACAGGGCTGGAAACACCATATATTTT. Translated, it gives CASSPDRAGNTIYF.

The V gene is TRBV18, the J gene TRBJ2-7, with 8 nucleotides matching TRBD1. The CDR3 has 15 amino acids. The germline V gene has CDR1 KGHSH and CDR2 LQKENI. Trimming took 6 bases from V and 0 from J; bases not matched to a gene: 7. In nucleotides, the CDR3 is TGTGCCAGCTCCTTGACAGGGGCCCCCTCCTACGAGCAGTACTTC. This codes for CASSLTGAPSYEQYF.

In this sample, this clone turned up once. The chain has TRBV5-6 and TRBJ2-2, with D unresolved. V was trimmed by 3 bases and J by 6 bases, leaving 9 bases between them. The V gene's germline CDR1 is SGHDT and CDR2 YYEEEE. This CDR3 contains 13 residues. The CDR3: CASSSGMSGELFF. CDR3 sequence (DNA): TGTGCCAGCAGCTCTGGCATGTCCGGGGAGCTGTTTTTT.

The chain recombines TRBV4-1 with TRBJ2-3; D gene ambiguous. CDR3 size: 18 residues. Germline-derived CDR1 and CDR2 are MGHRA and YSYEKL. V lost 0 bases, J lost 0 bases, and 16 bases lay in between. The CDR3 loop reads CASSQEGWADLSTDTQYF. The DNA for the CDR3 is TGCGCCAGCAGCCAAGAGGGGTGGGCAGACCTAAGCACAGATACGCAGTATTTT.

This rearrangement joins TRBV29-1 to TRBJ2-7; 10 nucleotides align to TRBD2. CDR3 length: 15 residues. Per the germline V gene, CDR1 is SQVTM and CDR2 is ANQGSEA. V shed 7 bases and J 0 bases; nucleotides not matched to a gene: 9. This CDR3 reads CSAIPTSGFSYEQYF. The CDR3 nucleotides read TGCAGCGCCATACCGACTAGCGGGTTCTCCTACGAGCAGTACTTC.

The chain's CDR3 is CASSKTRLAGPLSYEQYF. Here the CDR3 DNA reads TGTGCCAGCAGCAAAACCCGACTAGCGGGTCCACTCTCCTACGAGCAGTACTTC. The gene calls are TRBV7-3 and TRBJ2-7, with TRBD2 matching 10 bases. Per germline, CDR1 SGHTA and CDR2 FQGTGA. Trimming took 5 bases from V and 0 from J; bases not matched to a gene: 13. This CDR3 contains 18 residues.

The gene calls are TRBV2 and TRBJ2-5; D uncertain. Looked up from germline, CDR1 is SNHLY and CDR2 is FYNNEI. This CDR3 contains 14 residues. The V end was cut by 3 bases, the J end by 2 bases, with 10 bases between. The CDR3 is CASSDMVVQETQYF. The CDR3 DNA is TGTGCCAGCAGTGATATGGTTGTTCAAGAGACCCAGTACTTC.

V is TRBV6-1 and J is TRBJ1-2; D gene uncertain. V gave up 2 bases and J gave up 0 bases, with 10 bases separating them. The CDR3 runs to 15 residues. Germline loops: CDR1 MNHNS, CDR2 SASEGT. The CDR3 region is CASSELAGTNYGYTF. CDR3 coding DNA: TGTGCCAGCAGTGAATTGGCAGGCACTAACTATGGCTACACCTTC.

A word on this clone: The same CDR3 can be traced to other DNA sequences in this sample. J is TRBJ1-2 and V is TRBV28, with D uncertain. V lost 5 bases, J lost 3 bases, and 7 bases lay in between. Germline V CDR1 and CDR2: MDHEN, SYDVKM. This CDR3 region has 12 residues. The CDR3 nucleotides read TGTGCCAGCAGTAGAGTGGACTATGGCTACACCTTC. Translated: CASSRVDYGYTF.

The V and J genes are TRBV4-1 and TRBJ2-3; a weak D match, TRBD1 (6 bases). Germline lookup yields CDR1 MGHRA and CDR2 YSYEKL. V was cut by 1 base and J by 6 bases, with 17 bases left in between. The CDR3 is 16 amino acids. This CDR3 is CASSQVHRVSHDTQYF. The CDR3 nucleotides read TGCGCCAGCAGCCAAGTGCACAGGGTCTCCCACGATACGCAGTATTTT.

The V and J genes are TRBV29-1 and TRBJ2-5; 8 bases fit TRBD1. Germline lookup yields CDR1 SQVTM and CDR2 ANQGSEA. The CDR3 spans 13 residues. V lost 6 bases, J lost 8 bases, and 11 bases stayed unmatched. The CDR3 region is CSVGQGAPGTQYF. The CDR3 DNA reads TGCAGCGTCGGTCAGGGGGCCCCAGGAACCCAGTACTTC.